A single sample gave rise to the 12 T cell receptor beta chains below, sequenced in a study of regulatory T cells in long-lasting Graves disease. The time point here: persistent/refractory GD, antithyroid drugs over 5 years with positive TRAb. RNA isolated from PBMCs was used to make the TCR library. CDR3-region Arm-PCR and iRepertoire HTBI primers produced the TCR beta libraries. TCRdb reprocessed the multiplex PCR reads via MiXCR and lists one record per CDR3 protein. The data contain around 460,000 distinct CDR3 sequences, around a fifth of them seen just once; the ten biggest clones take up around 13%. The source material was peripheral blood mononuclear cells (PBMCs), sampled when the disease was refractory, from a patient treated with antithyroid drugs. These receptors came from a female donor with Graves disease.

This clonotype was recorded once. A much larger clone sits a single nucleotide away, making a read error possible. The chain's CDR3 is CASSLVCRNTGELFF. CDR3 coding DNA: TGTGCCAGCAGTTTAGTCTGCAGAAACACCGGGGAGCTGTTTTTT. The chain links TRBV28 to TRBJ2-2; D is ambiguous. CDR1 is MDHEN, CDR2 SYDVKM, per germline. The V gene lost 2 bases and the J gene lost 2 bases, with 9 bases spanning the gap. The CDR3 consists of 15 residues.

V gene TRBV9 combines with J gene TRBJ1-2; 8 bases are a match to TRBD1. Per the germline V gene, CDR1 is SGDLS and CDR2 is YYNGEE. J lost 0 bases, V lost 4 bases, and 2 bases had no gene match. The length of the CDR3 is 14 residues. CDR3 nucleotide sequence: TGTGCCAGCAGCTCAGGGGGCACTAACTATGGCTACACCTTC. This sequence encodes CASSSGGTNYGYTF.

Written as DNA, the CDR3 is TGCAGCGTAAAAGACACGTTCTCTGGAAACACCATATATTTT. Its translation is CSVKDTFSGNTIYF. The rearrangement joins TRBV29-1 to TRBJ1-3; D call uncertain. Germline V gene data show CDR1 as SQVTM and CDR2 as ANQGSEA. With 6 bases removed from V and 0 bases from J, the gap between germline ends came to 12 bases. The CDR3 runs to 14 residues.

This clonotype has at least ten counts. The gene calls are TRBV27 and TRBJ1-6; weak D call: TRBD1 (5 bases). The CDR3 loop spans 15 amino acids. V was pared by 7 bases and J by 10 bases, with 20 bases between. CDR1 MNHEY and CDR2 SMNVEV come from the germline V gene (reference sequence). The CDR3 here is CASMTGTDLRSPLHF. The CDR3 coding sequence is TGTGCCAGCATGACGGGGACGGATTTACGGTCACCCCTCCACTTT.

This clonotype was counted ten times or more. The chain joins TRBV20-1 to TRBJ2-1; possible D gene TRBD2, 5 bases. The CDR3 consists of 11 residues. Germline V gene lookup returns CDR1 DFQATT and CDR2 SNEGSKA (reference sequence). V lost 6 bases and J lost 10, with 13 bases in between. This CDR3 is CSAPWAGEQFF. In DNA form, the CDR3 reads TGCAGTGCCCCGTGGGCGGGCGAGCAGTTCTTC.

This clonotype turned up a few times. The rearrangement uses TRBV7-2 and TRBJ2-7, with no clear D. From germline, CDR1 is SGHTA and CDR2 FQGNSA. Trimming took 4 bases from V and 6 from J, leaving 10 bases between them. The CDR3 spans 12 residues. In DNA form, the CDR3 reads TGTGCCAGCAGCTCCGGTATACGCGAGCAGTACTTC. Encoded protein: CASSSGIREQYF.

This rearrangement joins TRBV10-3 to TRBJ1-5; D remains unclear. Trimming left V 2 bases short and J 6 bases short, with 11 bases between. The CDR3 runs to 14 residues. Germline loops: CDR1 ENHRY, CDR2 SYGVKD. The CDR3 DNA sequence: TGTGCCATCAGTGAGGGTGCAGCACCTCAGCCCCAGCATTTT. Translation gives CAISEGAAPQPQHF.

The rearrangement joins TRBV20-1 to TRBJ2-5; 7 bases agree with TRBD1. This CDR3 has 14 amino acids. Germline CDR1 and CDR2: DFQATT and SNEGSKA (reference sequence). After removal of 6 bases from V and 1 base from J, the junction contained 8 bases not matched to a gene. The CDR3 is CSASAGGGQETQYF. The CDR3 DNA follows: TGCAGTGCGTCCGCAGGGGGTGGCCAAGAGACCCAGTACTTC.

There are many counts of this clonotype. The chain carries TRBV10-3 and TRBJ2-5; perhaps TRBD1 as D (5 bases). Per germline, CDR1 ENHRY and CDR2 SYGVKD. The CDR3 is 14 residues long. Trimming took off 2 bases at V and 5 bases at J, with 12 bases between the two ends. The CDR3 DNA sequence: TGTGCCATCAGTGAGGGTTACGCAGGGGAGACCCAGTACTTC. Protein sequence: CAISEGYAGETQYF.

CDR3 DNA: TGTGCCAGCAGTGCTCCCGCGACAGGGGAGTCTGGCAATGAGCAGTTCTTC. Its protein is CASSAPATGESGNEQFF. The rearrangement joins TRBV25-1 to TRBJ2-1; the match to TRBD1 covers 8 bases. Germline CDR1 and CDR2: MGHDK and SYGVNS. The CDR3 consists of 17 residues. V gave up 4 bases and J gave up 6 bases; unmatched junction bases: 14.

The gene calls are TRBV4-1 and TRBJ2-5; D not resolved. The V gene's germline CDR1 is MGHRA and CDR2 YSYEKL. The CDR3 is 14 residues long. The V and J ends lost 4 bases and 5 bases respectively, with 14 bases between them. CDR3 protein: CASSRLWFGETQYF. The CDR3 nucleotides read TGCGCCAGCAGCCGCCTCTGGTTTGGCGAGACCCAGTACTTC.

The rearrangement joins TRBV6-1 to TRBJ2-5; D uncertain. CDR3 length equals 12 residues. The germline V gene has CDR1 MNHNS and CDR2 SASEGT. As DNA, the CDR3 is TGTGCAGGCAGTACCACCCTAGAGACCCAGTACTTC. It encodes CAGSTTLETQYF.